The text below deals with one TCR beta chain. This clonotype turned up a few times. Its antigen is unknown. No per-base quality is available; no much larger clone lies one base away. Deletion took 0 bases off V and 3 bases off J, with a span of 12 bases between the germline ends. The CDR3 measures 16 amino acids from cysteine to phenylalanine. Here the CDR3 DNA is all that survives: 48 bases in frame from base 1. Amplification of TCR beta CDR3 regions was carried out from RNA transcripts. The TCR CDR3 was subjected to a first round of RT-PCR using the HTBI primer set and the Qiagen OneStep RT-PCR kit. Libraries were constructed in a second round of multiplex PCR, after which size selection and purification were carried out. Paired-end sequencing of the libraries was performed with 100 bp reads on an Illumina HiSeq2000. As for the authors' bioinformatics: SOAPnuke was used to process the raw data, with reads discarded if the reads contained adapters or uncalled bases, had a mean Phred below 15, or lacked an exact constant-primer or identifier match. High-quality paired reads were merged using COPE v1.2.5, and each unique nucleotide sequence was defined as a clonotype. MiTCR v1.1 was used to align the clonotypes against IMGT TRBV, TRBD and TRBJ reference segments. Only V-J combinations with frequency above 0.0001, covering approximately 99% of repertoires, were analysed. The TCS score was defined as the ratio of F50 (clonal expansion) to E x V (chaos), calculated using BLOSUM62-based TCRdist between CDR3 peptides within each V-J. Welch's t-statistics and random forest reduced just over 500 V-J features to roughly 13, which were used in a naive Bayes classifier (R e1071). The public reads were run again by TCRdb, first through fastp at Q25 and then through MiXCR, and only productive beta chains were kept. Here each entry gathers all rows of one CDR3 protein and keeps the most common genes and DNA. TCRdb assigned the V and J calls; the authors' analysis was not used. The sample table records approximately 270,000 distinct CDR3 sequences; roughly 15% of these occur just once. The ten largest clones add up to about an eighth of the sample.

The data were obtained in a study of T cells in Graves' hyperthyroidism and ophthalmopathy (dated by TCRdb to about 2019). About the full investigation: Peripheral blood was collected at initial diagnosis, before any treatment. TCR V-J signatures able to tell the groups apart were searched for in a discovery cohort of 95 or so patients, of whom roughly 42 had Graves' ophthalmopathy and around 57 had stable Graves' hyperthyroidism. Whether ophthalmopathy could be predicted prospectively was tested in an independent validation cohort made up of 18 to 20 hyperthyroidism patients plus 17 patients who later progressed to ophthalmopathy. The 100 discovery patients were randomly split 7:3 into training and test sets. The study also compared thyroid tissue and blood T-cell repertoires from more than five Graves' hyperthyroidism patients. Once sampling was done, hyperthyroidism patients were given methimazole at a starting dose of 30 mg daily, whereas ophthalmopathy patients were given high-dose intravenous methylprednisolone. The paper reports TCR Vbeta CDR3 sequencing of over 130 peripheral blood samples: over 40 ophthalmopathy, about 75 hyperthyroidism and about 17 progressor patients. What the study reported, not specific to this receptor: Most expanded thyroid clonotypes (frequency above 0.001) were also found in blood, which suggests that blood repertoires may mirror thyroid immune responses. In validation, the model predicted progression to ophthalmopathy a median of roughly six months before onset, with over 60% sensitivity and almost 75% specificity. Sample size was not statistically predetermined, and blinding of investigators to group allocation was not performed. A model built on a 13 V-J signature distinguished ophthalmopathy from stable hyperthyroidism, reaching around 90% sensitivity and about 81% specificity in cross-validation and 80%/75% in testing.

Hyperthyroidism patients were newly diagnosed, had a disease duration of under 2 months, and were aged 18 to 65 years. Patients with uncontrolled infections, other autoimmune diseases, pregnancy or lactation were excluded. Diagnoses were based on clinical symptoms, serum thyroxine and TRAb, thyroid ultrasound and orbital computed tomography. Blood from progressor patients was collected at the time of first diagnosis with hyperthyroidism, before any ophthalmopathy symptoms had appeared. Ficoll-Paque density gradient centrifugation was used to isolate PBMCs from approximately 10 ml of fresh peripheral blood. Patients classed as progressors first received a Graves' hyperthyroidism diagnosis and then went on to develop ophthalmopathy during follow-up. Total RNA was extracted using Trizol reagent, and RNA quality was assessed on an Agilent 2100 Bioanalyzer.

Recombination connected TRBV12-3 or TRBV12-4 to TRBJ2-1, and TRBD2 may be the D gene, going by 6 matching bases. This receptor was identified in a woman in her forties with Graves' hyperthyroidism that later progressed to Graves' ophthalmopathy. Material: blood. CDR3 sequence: CASSLASGGNYNEQFF. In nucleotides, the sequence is TGTGCCAGCAGTTTAGCTTCGGGCGGGAACTACAATGAGCAGTTCTTC.